The 17 T cell receptor beta chains below all came from one sample that was sequenced in a study of blood T cell repertoires in COVID-19. The data were produced by immunoSEQ multiplex PCR, yet TCRdb's version contains in-frame clones alone and is incomplete. This table holds roughly 220,000 clones, roughly nine tenths found once. The sequenced material came from PBMCs or T cells enriched from blood (not recorded which). The receptors shown here come from a woman between 18 and 29 years old in a cohort exposed to, infected with or recovered from COVID-19 (not recorded which).

The chain uses TRBV27 and TRBJ1-4; weak D call: TRBD1 (5 bases). Germline V gene lookup returns CDR1 MNHEY and CDR2 SMNVEV (reference sequence). The V end lost 3 bases, the J end lost 8 bases, and 10 bases lay between the germline ends. The CDR3 contains 13 residues. The CDR3 coding sequence is TGTGCCAGCAGTTTCAACAGGTGGGAAAAACTGTTTTTT. Protein product: CASSFNRWEKLFF. Full variable domain (rest looked up from reference TRBV27 and TRBJ1-4): EAQVTQNPRYLITVTGKKLTVTCSQNMNHEYMSWYRQDPGLGLRQIYYSMNVEVTDKGDVPEGYKVSRKEKRNFPLILESPSPNQTSLYFCASSFNRWEKLFFGSGTQLSVL.

V and J are TRBV4-1 and TRBJ2-7; TRBD1 agrees at 9 bases. Germline CDR1 is MGHRA and CDR2 is YSYEKL. CDR3 size: 18 residues. The V gene end was trimmed by 0 bases and the J gene end by 3 bases; junction bases not matched to a gene: 12. CDR3 coding DNA: TGCGCCAGCAGCCAAGAACCGGGACAGGGTACCCTAATCTACGAGCAGTACTTC. Translating it yields CASSQEPGQGTLIYEQYF.

The rearrangement links TRBV7-9 to TRBJ1-5; TRBD1 might be the D (5 bases). The CDR3 sequence is 14 residues long. Germline loops: CDR1 SEHNR, CDR2 FQNEAQ (reference sequence). The V and J ends lost 4 bases and 4 bases respectively, with 11 bases between them. For the CDR3, the DNA is TGTGCCAGCAGCTCTAGACAGACGAATCAGCCCCAGCATTTT. This sequence encodes CASSSRQTNQPQHF.

The chain links TRBV2 to TRBJ1-1; possible D gene TRBD1, 6 bases. V was trimmed by 5 bases and J by 10 bases, leaving 14 bases between them. Germline CDR1 is SNHLY and CDR2 is FYNNEI. The CDR3 loop spans 12 amino acids. The CDR3 reads CASSIREGGAFF. CDR3 sequence (DNA): TGTGCCAGCAGTATCAGGGAAGGGGGAGCTTTCTTT.

CDR3 loop: CASEELVAGVSETQYF. The CDR3 DNA reads as TGTGCCAGCGAGGAGTTGGTAGCGGGAGTATCAGAGACCCAGTACTTC. The rearrangement links TRBV7-9 to TRBJ2-5; 9 nucleotides match TRBD2. J lost 4 bases, V lost 8 bases, and 14 bases had no gene match. Germline lookup yields CDR1 SEHNR and CDR2 FQNEAQ (reference sequence). There are 16 residues in the CDR3.

The genes are TRBV24-1 and TRBJ2-5; D gene uncertain. The CDR3 totals 11 residues. CDR1 and CDR2 (germline): KGHDR, SFDVKD. The V and J ends lost 4 bases and 5 bases respectively, with 4 bases between them. Here the CDR3 DNA reads TGTGCCACCAGTGACATGGAGACCCAGTACTTC. This gives the protein CATSDMETQYF.

This clone appeared a single time. The chain joins TRBV9 to TRBJ1-3; D gene ambiguous. V gave up 4 bases and J gave up 0 bases, with 20 bases separating them. The CDR3 has 18 residues. The germline CDR1 and CDR2 sequences are SGDLS and YYNGEE. The CDR3, as DNA: TGTGCCAGCAGCCCCCCGGTGGTGGTTAGAGGCTCTGGAAACACCATATATTTT. Its translation is CASSPPVVVRGSGNTIYF. The full variable domain, its missing parts supplied by reference TRBV9 and TRBJ1-3, is DSGVTQTPKHLITATGQRVTLRCSPRSGDLSVYWYQQSLDQGLQFLIQYYNGEERAKGNILERFSAQQFPDLHSELNLSSLELGDSALYFCASSPPVVVRGSGNTIYFGEGSWLTVV.

The chain links TRBV7-9 to TRBJ2-3, with 8 bases fitting TRBD1. In germline, CDR1 is SEHNR, CDR2 FQNEAQ (reference sequence). The length of the CDR3 is 16 residues. The junction had 7 bases not matched to a gene; V was cut back by 4 bases and J by 1 base. This chain's CDR3 is CASSYLGQGGTDTQYF. CDR3 in DNA: TGTGCCAGCAGCTATTTAGGACAGGGAGGCACAGATACGCAGTATTTT. Using reference TRBV7-9 and TRBJ2-3 for the parts outside the CDR3, the full variable domain is DTGVSQNPRHKITKRGQNVTFRCDPISEHNRLYWYRQTLGQGPEFLTYFQNEAQLEKSRLLSDRFSAERPKGSFSTLEIQRTEQGDSAMYLCASSYLGQGGTDTQYFGPGTRLTVL.

V is TRBV7-9 and J is TRBJ2-5; D unresolved. V was clipped by 5 bases and J by 2 bases, with 6 bases between them. Per germline, CDR1 SEHNR and CDR2 FQNEAQ (reference sequence). This CDR3 is built from 12 residues. The CDR3, as DNA: TGTGCCAGCAGCATCAAACAAGAGACCCAGTACTTC. Translating it yields CASSIKQETQYF.

The chain has TRBV5-1 and TRBJ2-1; D perhaps matches TRBD1 (7 bases). Deletions cut 4 bases from V and 8 bases from J, with 13 bases between. The CDR3 loop spans 13 amino acids. CDR1 is SGHRS, CDR2 YFSETQ, per germline. This CDR3 reads CASSNRGGDEQFF. CDR3 bases: TGCGCCAGCAGCAACAGGGGAGGCGATGAGCAGTTCTTC.

J is TRBJ1-1 and V is TRBV25-1; TRBD1 aligns across 9 bases. Trimming at V came to 6 bases and at J to 0 bases, leaving 8 bases not matched to a gene. Germline CDR1 reads MGHDK; CDR2 reads SYGVNS. This CDR3 contains 16 residues. The CDR3 sequence: CASSQPGQGVNTEAFF. The CDR3 nucleotides are TGTGCCAGCAGCCAACCGGGACAGGGTGTGAACACTGAAGCTTTCTTT.

V is TRBV18 and J is TRBJ1-4; D uncertain. The CDR3 consists of 14 residues. Germline V gives CDR1 KGHSH, CDR2 LQKENI. V shed 3 bases and J shed 5 bases, with 10 bases lying between them. CDR3 in DNA: TGTGCCAGCTCACCGGGAGGACGGAATGAAAAACTGTTTTTT. Protein sequence: CASSPGGRNEKLFF.

The chain carries TRBV27 and TRBJ2-1; 7 bases align to TRBD2. The CDR3 extends over 13 amino acids. Germline trimming cut 5 bases from V and 5 bases from J; bases unmatched to any gene: 3. The germline V gene has CDR1 MNHEY and CDR2 SMNVEV (reference sequence). The CDR3 is CASSRDYNNEQFF. CDR3 DNA: TGTGCCAGCAGTAGGGACTACAACAATGAGCAGTTCTTC.

This clone was seen a single time. V usage is TRBV27 and J usage is TRBJ1-2; tentatively, D is TRBD1 (5 bases). The V gene's germline CDR1 is MNHEY and CDR2 SMNVEV (reference sequence). The ends were cut back, 6 bases at V and 5 bases at J, with 16 bases in the middle. The CDR3 extends over 14 amino acids. CDR3 residues: CASSPREGLYGYTF. CDR3 bases: TGTGCCAGCAGCCCCAGGGAGGGGTTATATGGCTACACCTTC.

The rearrangement links TRBV5-1 to TRBJ2-1; maybe TRBD1 (5 bases). CDR1 and CDR2 from the germline V gene are SGHRS and YFSETQ. The ends were cut back, 4 bases at V and 3 bases at J, with 17 bases in the middle. This CDR3 spans 16 amino acids. The CDR3 nucleotides read TGCGCCAGCAGCCCTGAGACAGCCTCGGTCTACAATGAGCAGTTCTTC. Its translation is CASSPETASVYNEQFF.

The V call is TRBV9, the J call TRBJ2-1; D not certain. The CDR3 has 15 amino acids. Per germline, CDR1 SGDLS and CDR2 YYNGEE. The V and J ends lost 6 bases and 3 bases respectively, with 16 bases between them. This chain's CDR3 is CASTPGALHYNEQFF. Written as DNA, the CDR3 is TGTGCCAGCACCCCAGGCGCCCTGCACTACAATGAGCAGTTCTTC.

This chain connects TRBV19 to TRBJ1-4, with TRBD1 matching 11 bases. V was clipped by 6 bases and J by 8 bases; unmatched bases: 17. The germline gives CDR1 LNHDA, CDR2 SQIVND (reference sequence). This CDR3 has 18 amino acids. The CDR3 nucleotides read TGTGCCAGTAGGGGCGGAGGGACAGGGGGGATGGAGGAGGAAAAACTGTTTTTT. Its translation is CASRGGGTGGMEEEKLFF.